This TCR beta chain appears in the sequencing data of a study of blood T cell repertoires in COVID-19. Measured with immunoSEQ multiplex PCR; TCRdb has only the in-frame clones, and not every one. Of some 450,000 clones listed, approximately 88% were seen once; the top ten hold roughly 12%. V was clipped by 4 bases and J by 1 base; unmatched bases: 3. The germline CDR1 and CDR2 sequences are MNHEY and SVGAGI. This CDR3 has 14 amino acids. Sequencing was carried out using peripheral blood. This chain joins TRBV6-5 and TRBJ1-1; TRBD1 matches at 7 bases. This TCR was sampled from a woman between 50 and 59 years old with COVID-19, enrolled during active disease. CDR3 DNA: TGTGCCAGCAGTTCACGGGACAGGAACACTGAAGCTTTCTTT. Encoded protein: CASSSRDRNTEAFF.